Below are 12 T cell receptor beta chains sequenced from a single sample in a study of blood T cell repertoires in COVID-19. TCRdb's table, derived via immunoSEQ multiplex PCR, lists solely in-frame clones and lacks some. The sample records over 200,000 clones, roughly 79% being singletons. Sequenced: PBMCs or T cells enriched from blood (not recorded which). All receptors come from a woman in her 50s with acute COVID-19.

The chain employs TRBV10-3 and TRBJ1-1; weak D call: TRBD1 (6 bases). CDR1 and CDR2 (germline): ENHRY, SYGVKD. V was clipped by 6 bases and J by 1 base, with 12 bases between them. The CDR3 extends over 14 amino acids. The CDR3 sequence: CAIRTSQGNTEAFF. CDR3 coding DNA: TGTGCCATCAGGACGTCACAGGGGAACACTGAAGCTTTCTTT.

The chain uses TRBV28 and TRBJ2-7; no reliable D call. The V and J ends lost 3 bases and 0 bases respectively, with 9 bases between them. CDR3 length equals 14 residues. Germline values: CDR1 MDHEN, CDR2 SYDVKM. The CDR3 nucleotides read TGTGCCAGCAGTTTGCCGGGTAGCTCCTACGAGCAGTACTTC. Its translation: CASSLPGSSYEQYF. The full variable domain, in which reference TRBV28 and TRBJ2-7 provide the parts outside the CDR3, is DVKVTQSSRYLVKRTGEKVFLECVQDMDHENMFWYRQDPGLGLRLIYFSYDVKMKEKGDIPEGYSVSREKKERFSLILESASTNQTSMYLCASSLPGSSYEQYFGPGTRLTVT.

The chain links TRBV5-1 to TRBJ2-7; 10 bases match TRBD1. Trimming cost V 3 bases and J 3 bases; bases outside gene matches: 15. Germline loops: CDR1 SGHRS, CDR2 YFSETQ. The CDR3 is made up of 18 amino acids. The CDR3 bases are TGCGCCAGCAGCTCCACCGGGACAGGGGATTTTGGACGCTACGAGCAGTACTTC. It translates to CASSSTGTGDFGRYEQYF.

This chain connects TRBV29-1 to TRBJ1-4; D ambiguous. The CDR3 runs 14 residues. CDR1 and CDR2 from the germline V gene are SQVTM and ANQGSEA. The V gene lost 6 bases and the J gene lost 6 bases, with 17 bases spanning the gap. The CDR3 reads CSVRGTGSDEKLFF. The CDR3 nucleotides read TGCAGCGTGCGCGGCACTGGGTCGGATGAAAAACTGTTTTTT.

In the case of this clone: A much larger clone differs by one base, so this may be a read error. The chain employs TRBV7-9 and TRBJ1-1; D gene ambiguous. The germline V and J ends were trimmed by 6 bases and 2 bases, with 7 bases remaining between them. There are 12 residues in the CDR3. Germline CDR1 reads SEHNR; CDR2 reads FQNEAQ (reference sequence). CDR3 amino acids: CASSLLNTEAFF. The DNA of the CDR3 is TGTGCCAGCAGTTTACTAAACACTGAAGCTTTCTTT.

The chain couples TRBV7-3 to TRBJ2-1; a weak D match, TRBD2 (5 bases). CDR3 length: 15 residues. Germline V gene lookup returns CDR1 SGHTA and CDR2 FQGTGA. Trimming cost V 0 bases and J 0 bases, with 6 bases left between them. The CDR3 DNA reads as TGTGCCAGCAGCTTAACGGGGAGCTCCTACAATGAGCAGTTCTTC. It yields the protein CASSLTGSSYNEQFF.

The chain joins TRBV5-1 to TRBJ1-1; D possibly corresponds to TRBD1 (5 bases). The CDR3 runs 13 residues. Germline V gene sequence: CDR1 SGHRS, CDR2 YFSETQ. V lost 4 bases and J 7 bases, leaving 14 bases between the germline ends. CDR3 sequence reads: CASSLSRASEAFF. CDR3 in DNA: TGCGCCAGCAGCCTTAGCAGGGCTAGTGAAGCTTTCTTT.

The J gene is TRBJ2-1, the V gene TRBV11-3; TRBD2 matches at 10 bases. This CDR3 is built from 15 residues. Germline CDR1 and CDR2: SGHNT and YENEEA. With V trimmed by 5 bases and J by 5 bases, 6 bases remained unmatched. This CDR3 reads CASSLGLAANNEQFF. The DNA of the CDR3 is TGTGCCAGCAGCCTCGGACTAGCGGCCAACAATGAGCAGTTCTTC. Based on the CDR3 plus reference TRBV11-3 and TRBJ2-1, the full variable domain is EAGVVQSPRYKIIEKKQPVAFWCNPISGHNTLYWYLQNLGQGPELLIRYENEEAVDDSQLPKDRFSAERLKGVDSTLKIQPAELGDSAVYLCASSLGLAANNEQFFGPGTRLTVL.

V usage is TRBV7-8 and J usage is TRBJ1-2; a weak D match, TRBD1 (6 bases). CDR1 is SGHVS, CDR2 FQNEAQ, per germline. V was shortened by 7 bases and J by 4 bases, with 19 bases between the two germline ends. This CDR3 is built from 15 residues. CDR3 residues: CASIPETGTTYGYTF. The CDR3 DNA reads TGTGCCAGCATCCCCGAAACCGGGACAACCTATGGCTACACCTTC. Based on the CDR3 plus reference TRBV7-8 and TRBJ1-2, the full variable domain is GAGVSQSPRYKVAKRGQDVALRCDPISGHVSLFWYQQALGQGPEFLTYFQNEAQLDKSGLPSDRFFAERPEGSVSTLKIQRTQQEDSAVYLCASIPETGTTYGYTFGSGTRLTVV.

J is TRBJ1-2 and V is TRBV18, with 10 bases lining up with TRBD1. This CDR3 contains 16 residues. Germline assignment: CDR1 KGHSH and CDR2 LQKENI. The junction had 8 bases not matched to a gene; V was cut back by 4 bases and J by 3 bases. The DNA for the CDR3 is TGTGCCAGCTCACAGAGGACAGGGGGAGCAGACTATGGCTACACCTTC. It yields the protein CASSQRTGGADYGYTF.

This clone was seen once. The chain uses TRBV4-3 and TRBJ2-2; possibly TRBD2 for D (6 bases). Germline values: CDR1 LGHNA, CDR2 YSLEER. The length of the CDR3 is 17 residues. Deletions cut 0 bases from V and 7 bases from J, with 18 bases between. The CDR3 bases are TGCGCCAGCAGCCAAGAGGGGGGACGGCCGATATACGGGGAGCTGTTTTTT. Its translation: CASSQEGGRPIYGELFF.

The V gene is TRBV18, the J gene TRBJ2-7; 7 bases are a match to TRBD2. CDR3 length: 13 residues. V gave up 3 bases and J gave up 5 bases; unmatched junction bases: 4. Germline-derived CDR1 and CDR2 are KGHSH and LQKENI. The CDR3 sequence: CASSPSGVDEQYF. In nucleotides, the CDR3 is TGTGCCAGCTCACCGAGCGGGGTCGACGAGCAGTACTTC. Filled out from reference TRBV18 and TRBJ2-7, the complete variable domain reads NAGVMQNPRHLVRRRGQEARLRCSPMKGHSHVYWYRQLPEEGLKFMVYLQKENIIDESGMPKERFSAEFPKEGPSILRIQQVVRGDSAAYFCASSPSGVDEQYFGPGTRLTVT.